One sample yielded the 20 T cell receptor beta chains listed below, sequenced in a study of Tregs in tolerant kidney transplant recipients. The assay was immunoSEQ multiplex PCR, and TCRdb's table has in-frame clones only and misses some. The sample data list 30,000 or so clones. The sequenced sample was CD8+ T cells from blood, obtained before the transplant. The receptor set was obtained from a human donor who received a combined kidney and bone marrow transplant.

In the case of this clone: The CDR3 is cut off 3 residues early in the read; its end comes from the germline J gene. This sequence joins TRBV6-2 or TRBV6-3 and TRBJ2-7; 9 nucleotides align to TRBD2. The CDR3 runs 15 residues. Germline values: CDR1 MNHEY, CDR2 SVGEGT. The V and J ends lost 2 bases and 3 bases, in that order; junction bases with no gene match: 5. CDR3 DNA (partial): TGTGCCAGCAGTTACCCTAGCGGGATTCGCTACGAG. Translation: CASSYPSGIRYE. The whole CDR3 is CASSYPSGIRYEQYF.

The CDR3 spells CASDGERSRNEQFF. Partial CDR3 DNA: TGTGCCAGCGACGGGGAGAGGAGTCGCAATGAG. This chain connects TRBV2 to TRBJ2-1; a possible D gene is TRBD2 (5 bases). The CDR3 end falls 3 residues outside the read, so it is completed with the germline J gene. The CDR3 has 14 residues. V gave up 8 bases and J gave up 6 bases, with 17 bases separating them. Germline-derived CDR1 and CDR2 are SNHLY and FYNNEI.

Points on this clone: The read ends 3 residues early relative to the CDR3; the germline J gene fills the gap. The chain links TRBV7-3 to TRBJ1-5; maybe TRBD1 (5 bases). The germline V and J ends were trimmed by 5 bases and 4 bases, with 24 bases remaining between them. The CDR3 spans 18 residues. Looked up from germline, CDR1 is SGHTA and CDR2 is FQGTGA. CDR3 region: CASSPLGGGGDPNQPQHF. Partial CDR3 DNA: TGTGCCAGCAGCCCCCTTGGGGGGGGAGGGGACCCTAATCAGCCC. Supplemented by reference TRBV7-3 and TRBJ1-5, the full variable domain reads GAGVSQTPSNKVTEKGKYVELRCDPISGHTALYWYRQSLGQGPEFLIYFQGTGAADDSGLPNDRFFAVRPEGSVSTLKIQRTERGDSAVYLCASSPLGGGGDPNQPQHFGDGTRLSIL.

Of note for this clone: The read terminates 3 residues before the CDR3 end, so the remaining end is supplied by the germline J gene. The chain employs TRBV5-6 and TRBJ2-7, with D unresolved. The V gene's germline CDR1 is SGHDT and CDR2 YYEEEE. Trimming left V 2 bases short and J 1 base short, with 7 bases between. This CDR3 is built from 13 residues. CDR3 DNA (partial): TGTGCCAGCAGCTTCAAGCCGTCCTACGAG. Amino acids: CASSFKPSYE. The full CDR3 sequence reads CASSFKPSYEQYF.

A note on this clone: The read terminates 3 residues before the CDR3 end, so the remaining end is supplied by the germline J gene. The J gene is TRBJ2-7, the V gene TRBV12-3 or TRBV12-4; the D gene is possibly TRBD1 (5 bases). Trimming stripped 2 bases from V and 5 bases from J, with 16 bases between. The length of the CDR3 is 15 residues. The chain's CDR3 is CASSLSAGFIDEQYF. CDR3 DNA (partial): TGTGCCAGCAGTTTAAGCGCAGGGTTTATCGACGAG.

CDR3 sequence: CASSPDRLIYNEQFF. The sequenced part of the CDR3 DNA is TGTGCCAGCAGCCCCGACAGGCTAATCTACAATGAG. V is TRBV5-6 and J is TRBJ2-1; perhaps TRBD1 as D (6 bases). Read sequence stops 3 residues before the CDR3 end, and the germline J gene provides the missing end. The CDR3 has 15 amino acids. The V gene's germline CDR1 is SGHDT and CDR2 YYEEEE. Trimming took 4 bases from V and 3 from J, leaving 14 bases between them.

Concerning this clone itself: The missing CDR3 end, 3 residues past where the read stops, is filled in from the germline J gene. This chain joins TRBV5-6 and TRBJ1-6; 10 bases line up with TRBD1. The V gene end was trimmed by 3 bases and the J gene end by 9 bases; junction bases not matched to a gene: 3. Germline CDR1 reads SGHDT; CDR2 reads YYEEEE. The CDR3 runs 14 residues. CDR3: CASSWDRGVSPLHF. The CDR3 DNA, read in part, is TGTGCCAGCAGCTGGGACAGGGGAGTTTCACCC. The entire variable domain, with the rest obtained from reference TRBV5-6 and TRBJ1-6, is as follows: DAGVTQSPTHLIKTRGQQVTLRCSPKSGHDTVSWYQQALGQGPQFIFQYYEEEERQRGNFPDRFSGHQFPNYSSELNVNALLLGDSALYLCASSWDRGVSPLHFGNGTRLTVT.

In the case of this clone: From the germline J gene comes the end of the CDR3, since the read stops 3 residues before it. The chain employs TRBV5-1 and TRBJ1-2, with TRBD1 identical over 9 bases. Looked up from germline, CDR1 is SGHRS and CDR2 is YFSETQ. This CDR3 contains 14 residues. V trimming: 5 bases; J trimming: 0 bases; junction bases outside the gene matches: 2. CDR3 DNA, as far as it was read: TGCGCCAGCAGGGACAGGGGAACTAACTATGGC. It is translated as CASRDRGTNYG. The complete CDR3 sequence is CASRDRGTNYGYTF. Looking up the rest from reference TRBV5-1 and TRBJ1-2 gives the full variable domain: KAGVTQTPRYLIKTRGQQVTLSCSPISGHRSVSWYQQTPGQGLQFLFEYFSETQRNKGNFPGRFSGRQFSNSRSEMNVSTLELGDSALYLCASRDRGTNYGYTFGSGTRLTVV.

A remark on this clone: Coverage ceases 3 residues before the CDR3 finishes, and the germline J gene fills in the end. The chain is built from TRBV7-6 and TRBJ2-3; 10 bases are shared with TRBD2. The germline CDR1 and CDR2 sequences are SGHVS and FNYEAQ. V dropped 3 bases and J dropped 1; count of bases not matched to a gene: 4. The CDR3 covers 16 residues. This chain's CDR3 is CASSFIAGGRTDTQYF. Incomplete CDR3 DNA: TGTGCCAGCAGCTTTATAGCGGGAGGCCGCACAGATACG.

Comment on this clone: The missing CDR3 end, 3 residues past where the read stops, is filled in from the germline J gene. The chain couples TRBV19 to TRBJ1-1; 8 positions match TRBD1. The length of the CDR3 is 12 residues. Germline-derived CDR1 and CDR2 are LNHDA and SQIVND (reference sequence). The DNA read from the CDR3 is TGTGCCAGTAGTTTTGGACAGGGAGAA. It translates to CASSFGQGE. The CDR3 in its entirety is CASSFGQGEAFF. Complete variable domain (other parts from reference TRBV19 and TRBJ1-1): DGGITQSPKYLFRKEGQNVTLSCEQNLNHDAMYWYRQDPGQGLRLIYYSQIVNDFQKGDIAEGYSVSREKKESFPLTVTSAQKNPTAFYLCASSFGQGEAFFGQGTRLTVV.

Note on this clone: Coverage ceases 3 residues before the CDR3 finishes, and the germline J gene fills in the end. V usage is TRBV10-2 and J usage is TRBJ1-1; TRBD1 matches 7 bases. V was pared by 6 bases and J by 1 base, with 8 bases of the junction left unmatched. This CDR3 is 15 amino acids long. In germline, CDR1 is WSHSY, CDR2 SAAADI. Incomplete CDR3 DNA: TGCGCCAGCAGCGAAAGACAGGGAAGGAACACTGAA. It translates to CASSERQGRNTE. The full-length CDR3 reads as CASSERQGRNTEAFF.

As to this clone: The CDR3 end lies 3 residues beyond the end of the read and is filled in from the germline J gene. The chain joins TRBV19 to TRBJ2-7; the D gene is possibly TRBD1 (5 bases). This CDR3 spans 14 amino acids. V gave up 4 bases and J gave up 2 bases, with 12 bases separating them. CDR1 is LNHDA, CDR2 SQIVND, per germline (reference sequence). This chain's CDR3 is CASSTGNVAYEQYF. The DNA read from the CDR3 is TGTGCCAGTAGTACAGGGAATGTAGCCTACGAG.

Details on this clone: The read ends 3 residues early relative to the CDR3; the germline J gene fills the gap. V usage is TRBV2 and J usage is TRBJ1-2; the D gene is possibly TRBD1 (5 bases). The CDR3 extends over 14 amino acids. Germline V CDR1 and CDR2: SNHLY, FYNNEI. The V gene lost 6 bases and the J gene lost 4 bases, with 15 bases spanning the gap. CDR3 region: CASREGQGSYGYTF. The covered CDR3 bases are TGTGCCAGCAGGGAGGGTCAGGGCAGCTATGGC. The variable domain in full, with the rest retrieved from reference TRBV2 and TRBJ1-2, is EPEVTQTPSHQVTQMGQEVILRCVPISNHLYFYWYRQILGQKVEFLVSFYNNEISEKSEIFDDQFSVERPDGSNFTLKIRSTKLEDSAMYFCASREGQGSYGYTFGSGTRLTVV.

Comment on this clone: Read coverage stops 3 residues before the CDR3 terminus; the germline J gene supplies the remainder. The rearrangement links TRBV19 to TRBJ2-7, with unresolved D. The germline gives CDR1 LNHDA, CDR2 SQIVND (reference sequence). V shed 10 bases and J shed 5 bases, with 9 bases lying between them. The CDR3 is 10 amino acids. This chain's CDR3 is CATSEDEQYF. The part of the CDR3 DNA that was read is TGTGCCACTTCCGAGGACGAG.

On this clone: The CDR3 goes on 3 residues after the read ends, and that part is filled in from the germline J gene. The chain carries TRBV19 and TRBJ2-1; no clear D. Germline V gives CDR1 LNHDA, CDR2 SQIVND (reference sequence). Trimming cost V 5 bases and J 3 bases, with 8 bases left between them. The CDR3 sequence is 13 residues long. CDR3 sequence: CASSLGNYNEQFF. The sequenced CDR3 bases are TGTGCCAGTAGTCTGGGCAACTACAATGAG.

A remark on this clone: The DNA ends 3 residues before the CDR3 does, and the rest of the CDR3 is filled in from the germline J gene. This rearrangement joins TRBV19 to TRBJ2-1, with TRBD1 as a possible D gene (5 bases). The V end lost 3 bases, the J end lost 7 bases, and 10 bases lay between the germline ends. CDR3 length: 13 residues. Germline-derived CDR1 and CDR2 are LNHDA and SQIVND (reference sequence). CDR3 DNA (partial): TGTGCCAGTAGTATGGGGCACCTGAATGAG. Protein sequence: CASSMGHLNE. The entire CDR3 protein is CASSMGHLNEQFF.

On this clone: The read terminates 3 residues ahead of where the CDR3 ends, so the germline J gene completes it. This sequence joins TRBV18 and TRBJ1-4; D unresolved. V was pared by 3 bases and J by 0 bases, with 8 bases between. CDR3 length: 15 amino acids. Germline lookup yields CDR1 KGHSH and CDR2 LQKENI. The sequenced part of the CDR3 DNA is TGTGCCAGCTCACCCACAGCTGCAACTAATGAAAAA. As protein: CASSPTAATNEK. In full, the CDR3 reads CASSPTAATNEKLFF. Complete variable domain (other parts from reference TRBV18 and TRBJ1-4): NAGVMQNPRHLVRRRGQEARLRCSPMKGHSHVYWYRQLPEEGLKFMVYLQKENIIDESGMPKERFSAEFPKEGPSILRIQQVVRGDSAAYFCASSPTAATNEKLFFGSGTQLSVL.

As concerns this clone: The read halts 3 residues ahead of the CDR3 end, with the missing end drawn from the germline J gene. The rearrangement links TRBV19 to TRBJ1-4; 7 nucleotides align to TRBD1. Germline CDR1 is LNHDA and CDR2 is SQIVND (reference sequence). Germline trimming cut 5 bases from V and 2 bases from J; bases unmatched to any gene: 2. The CDR3 contains 14 residues. CDR3 sequence reads: CASSFRGTNEKLFF. The DNA read from the CDR3 is TGTGCCAGTAGTTTCAGGGGGACTAATGAAAAA.

Points on this clone: The CDR3 goes on 3 residues after the read ends, and that part is filled in from the germline J gene. This chain joins TRBV20-1 and TRBJ1-5; D perhaps matches TRBD1 (5 bases). V lost 1 base and J lost 0, with 13 bases in between. The CDR3 consists of 16 residues. Germline CDR1 and CDR2: DFQATT and SNEGSKA (reference sequence). The CDR3 region is CSARVPWGGSNQPQHF. CDR3 DNA, as far as it was read: TGCAGTGCTAGAGTCCCCTGGGGGGGTAGCAATCAGCCC.

A word on this clone: The sequence runs out 3 residues before the end of the CDR3; the remainder is reconstructed from the germline J gene. The genes are TRBV20-1 and TRBJ2-5; weak D call: TRBD2 (6 bases). Germline CDR1 and CDR2: DFQATT and SNEGSKA (reference sequence). V lost 3 bases, J lost 1 base, and 9 bases lay in between. The CDR3 is 13 residues long. CDR3 protein: CSASPSVQETQYF. Partial CDR3 DNA: TGCAGTGCTAGTCCTAGCGTCCAAGAGACC.